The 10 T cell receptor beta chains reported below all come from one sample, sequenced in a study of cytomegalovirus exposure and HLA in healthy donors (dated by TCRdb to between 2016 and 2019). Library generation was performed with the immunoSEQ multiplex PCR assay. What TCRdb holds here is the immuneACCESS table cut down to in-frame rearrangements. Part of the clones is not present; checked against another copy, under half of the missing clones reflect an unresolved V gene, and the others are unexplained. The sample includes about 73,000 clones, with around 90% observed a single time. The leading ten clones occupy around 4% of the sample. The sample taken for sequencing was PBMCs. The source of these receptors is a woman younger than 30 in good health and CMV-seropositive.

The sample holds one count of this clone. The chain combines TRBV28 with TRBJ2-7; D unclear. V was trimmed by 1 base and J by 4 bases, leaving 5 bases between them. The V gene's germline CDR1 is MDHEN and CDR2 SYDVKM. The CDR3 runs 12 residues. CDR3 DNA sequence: TGTGCCAGCAGTTTATCCTTTTACGAGCAGTACTTC. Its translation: CASSLSFYEQYF.

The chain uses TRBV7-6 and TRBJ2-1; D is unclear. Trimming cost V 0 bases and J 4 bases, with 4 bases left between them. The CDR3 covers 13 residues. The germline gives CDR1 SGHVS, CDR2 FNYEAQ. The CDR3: CASSLALYNEQFF. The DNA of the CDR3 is TGTGCCAGCAGCTTAGCGTTATACAATGAGCAGTTCTTC.

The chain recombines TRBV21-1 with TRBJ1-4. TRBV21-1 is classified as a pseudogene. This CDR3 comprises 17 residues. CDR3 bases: TGTGCCAGCAGCAAAGGAGGCGACGGGGGTTTTAATGAAAAACTGTTTTTT. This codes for CASSKGGDGGFNEKLFF.

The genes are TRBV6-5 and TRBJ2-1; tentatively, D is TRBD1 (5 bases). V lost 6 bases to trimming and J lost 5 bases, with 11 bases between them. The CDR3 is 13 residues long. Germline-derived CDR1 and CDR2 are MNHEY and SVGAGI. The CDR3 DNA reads TGTGCCAGCAGCACAAGACAGAACAATGAGCAGTTCTTC. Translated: CASSTRQNNEQFF.

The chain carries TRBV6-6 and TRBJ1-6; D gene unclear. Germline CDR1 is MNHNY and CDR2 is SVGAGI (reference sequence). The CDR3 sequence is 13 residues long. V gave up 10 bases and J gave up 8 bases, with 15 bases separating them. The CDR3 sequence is CATRRGQDSPLHF. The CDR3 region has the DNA TGTGCCACCCGCCGAGGGCAGGATTCACCCCTCCACTTT.

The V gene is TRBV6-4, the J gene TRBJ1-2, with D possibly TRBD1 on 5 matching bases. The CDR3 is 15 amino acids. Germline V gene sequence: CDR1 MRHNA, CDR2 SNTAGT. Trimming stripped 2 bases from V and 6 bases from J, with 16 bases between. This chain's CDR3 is CASSDEAGKVDGYTF. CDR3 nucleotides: TGTGCCAGCAGTGACGAAGCAGGGAAAGTGGATGGCTACACCTTC.

The CDR3 here is CASSPGQGGYEQYF. The DNA for the CDR3 is TGCGCCAGCAGCCCGGGACAGGGAGGCTACGAGCAGTACTTC. The rearrangement uses TRBV4-1 and TRBJ2-7; 9 positions agree with TRBD1. The J segment lost 3 bases and the V segment lost 4 bases, leaving 4 bases of the junction unmatched. This CDR3 has 14 amino acids. Germline V lookup: CDR1 MGHRA, CDR2 YSYEKL.

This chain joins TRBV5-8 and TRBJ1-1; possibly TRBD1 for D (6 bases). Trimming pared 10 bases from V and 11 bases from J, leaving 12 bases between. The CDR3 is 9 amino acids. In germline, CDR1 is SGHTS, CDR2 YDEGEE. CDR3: CAGGLWAFF. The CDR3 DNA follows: TGTGCCGGGGGCCTCTGGGCTTTCTTT.

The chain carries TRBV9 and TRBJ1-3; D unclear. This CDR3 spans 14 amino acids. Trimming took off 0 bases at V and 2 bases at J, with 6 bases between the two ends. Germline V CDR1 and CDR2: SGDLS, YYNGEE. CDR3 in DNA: TGTGCCAGCAGCGTAGGAGGGCCTGGAAACACCATATATTTT. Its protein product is CASSVGGPGNTIYF. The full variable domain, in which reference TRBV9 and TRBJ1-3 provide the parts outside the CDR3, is DSGVTQTPKHLITATGQRVTLRCSPRSGDLSVYWYQQSLDQGLQFLIQYYNGEERAKGNILERFSAQQFPDLHSELNLSSLELGDSALYFCASSVGGPGNTIYFGEGSWLTVV.

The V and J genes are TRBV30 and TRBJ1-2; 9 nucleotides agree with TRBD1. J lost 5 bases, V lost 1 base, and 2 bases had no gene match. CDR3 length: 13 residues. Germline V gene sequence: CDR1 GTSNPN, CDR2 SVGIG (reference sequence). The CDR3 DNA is TGTGCCTGGAGTGATGGGACAGGGTATGGCTACACCTTC. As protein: CAWSDGTGYGYTF. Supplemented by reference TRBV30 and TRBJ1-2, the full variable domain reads SQTIHQWPATLVQPVGSPLSLECTVEGTSNPNLYWYRQAAGRGLQLLFYSVGIGQISSEVPQNLSASRPQDRQFILSSKKLLLSDSGFYLCAWSDGTGYGYTFGSGTRLTVV.